This section outlines one TCR beta chain sequence together with its context. TCRdb re-called the RT-PCR reads through MiXCR, storing one row per CDR3 protein. The top ten hold about 31% of the sample, which has 150,000 to 200,000 distinct CDR3 sequences, 10% to 15% seen once. This sample was included in a study of response to subunit inactivated influenza vaccine. This CDR3 has 15 residues. Germline loops: CDR1 MNHNS, CDR2 SASEGT. Unmatched junction bases numbered 5, after V lost 6 bases and J lost 0 bases. These same records also appear under a second study, on T cells expressing NK-cell markers. As reported in that work: 5'RACE template switching built TCR beta cDNA with unique molecular identifiers. Six or seven donors carried dominant NKG2C+ clonotypes that made up about 1.0-7.0% of their CD8+ T cells. A few donors showed these clonotypes also leading the CD3+CD56-NKG2C+ fraction.

The clonotype was recovered from a man in his forties or fifties who received an inactivated influenza vaccine. This sequence joins TRBV6-1 and TRBJ2-1; 7 positions agree with TRBD1. Sequences were derived from CD8+ T cells sorted from PBMCs, sampled approximately 12 days after vaccination. The CDR3 sequence is CASSQGDPSYNEQFF. DNA for the CDR3: TGTGCCAGCAGCCAGGGGGACCCCTCCTACAATGAGCAGTTCTTC.